This TCR beta chain appears in the sequencing data of a study of PD-L1 blockade in urothelial cancer. About the research overall: Enrolled patients had been treated previously with 0 to 3 chemotherapy regimens. Among blood samples, the median T cell count was approximately 140,000.

Every PCR was spiked with synthetic TCR analog templates. Sequenced by immunoSEQ multiplex PCR; TCRdb stores in-frame clones only, minus some. Among 50,000 to 55,000 clones listed, approximately 72% were seen once. V lost 9 bases, J lost 3 bases, and 20 bases lay in between. Germline assignment: CDR1 WNHNN and CDR2 SYGVQD (reference sequence). The CDR3 extends over 15 amino acids. The time point denotes: pretreatment peripheral blood. The number of samples from each patient was between 1 and 8, taken pretreatment and on-treatment. This chain links TRBV10-1 with TRBJ2-5; a possible D gene is TRBD1 (6 bases). This receptor was obtained from a man aged 70 or older with urothelial cancer. Material: PBMCs, obtained around atezolizumab (anti-PD-L1) treatment. CDR3 sequence: CARAGMWTVKETQYF. The DNA of the CDR3 is TGCGCCAGGGCTGGGATGTGGACAGTAAAAGAGACCCAGTACTTC.